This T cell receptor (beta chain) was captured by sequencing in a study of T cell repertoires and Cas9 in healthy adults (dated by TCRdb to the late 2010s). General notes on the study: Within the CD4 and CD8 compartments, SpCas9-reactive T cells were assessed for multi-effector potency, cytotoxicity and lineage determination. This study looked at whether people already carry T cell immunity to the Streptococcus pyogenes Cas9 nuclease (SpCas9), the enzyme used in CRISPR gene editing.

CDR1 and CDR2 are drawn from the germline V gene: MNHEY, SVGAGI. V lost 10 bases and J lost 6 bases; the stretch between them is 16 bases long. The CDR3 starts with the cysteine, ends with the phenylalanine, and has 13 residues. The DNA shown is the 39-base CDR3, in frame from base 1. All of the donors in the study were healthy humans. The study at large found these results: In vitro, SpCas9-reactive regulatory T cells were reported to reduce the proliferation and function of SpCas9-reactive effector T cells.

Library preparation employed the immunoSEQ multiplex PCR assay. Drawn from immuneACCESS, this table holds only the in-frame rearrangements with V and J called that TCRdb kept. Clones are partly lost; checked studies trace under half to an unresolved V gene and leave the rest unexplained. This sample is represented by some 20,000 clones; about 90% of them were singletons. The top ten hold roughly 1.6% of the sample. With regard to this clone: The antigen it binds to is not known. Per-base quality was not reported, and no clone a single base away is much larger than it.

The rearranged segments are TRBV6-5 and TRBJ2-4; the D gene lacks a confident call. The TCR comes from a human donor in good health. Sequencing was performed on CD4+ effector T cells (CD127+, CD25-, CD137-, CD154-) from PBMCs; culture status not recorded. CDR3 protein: CATSLSWGNIQYF. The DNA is TGTGCCACGAGTTTGTCTTGGGGAAACATTCAGTACTTC.